This section outlines one T cell receptor (beta chain) sequence together with its context. The entry originates in a study of blood T cell repertoires in COVID-19. About the research overall: Material from acute and convalescent COVID-19 was sourced from the United States, Italy and Spain. T cells, B-cell-depleted T cells, or PBMCs provided the cDNA or gDNA that served as material.

Assay used: immunoSEQ multiplex PCR; TCRdb lists only in-frame clones, some missing. The table shows 250,000 to 350,000 clones, with 75% to 90% occurring only once. V was shortened by 0 bases and J by 6 bases, with 12 bases between the two germline ends. CDR3 size: 14 residues. Germline V CDR1 and CDR2: SGHRS, YFSETQ. Sequencing was carried out using peripheral blood. The rearrangement links TRBV5-1 to TRBJ1-1, with D unclear. This receptor was obtained from a man in his late teens or twenties with active or convalescent COVID-19. This CDR3 reads CASSLVGGSAEAFF. Written as DNA, the CDR3 is TGCGCCAGCAGCTTGGTTGGCGGGTCGGCTGAAGCTTTCTTT. Full variable domain (missing parts from reference TRBV5-1 and TRBJ1-1): KAGVTQTPRYLIKTRGQQVTLSCSPISGHRSVSWYQQTPGQGLQFLFEYFSETQRNKGNFPGRFSGRQFSNSRSEMNVSTLELGDSALYLCASSLVGGSAEAFFGQGTRLTVV.